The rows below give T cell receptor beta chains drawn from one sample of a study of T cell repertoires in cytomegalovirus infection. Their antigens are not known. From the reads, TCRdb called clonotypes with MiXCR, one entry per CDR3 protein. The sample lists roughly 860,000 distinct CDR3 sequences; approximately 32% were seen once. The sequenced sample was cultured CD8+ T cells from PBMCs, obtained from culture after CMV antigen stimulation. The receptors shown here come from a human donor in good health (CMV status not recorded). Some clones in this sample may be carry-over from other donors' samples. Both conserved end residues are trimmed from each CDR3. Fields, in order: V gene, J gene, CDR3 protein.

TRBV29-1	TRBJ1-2	SVEVRRANYGYT
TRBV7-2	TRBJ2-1	ASCLGTAPYNEQF
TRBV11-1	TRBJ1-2	ASSNGTAYGYT
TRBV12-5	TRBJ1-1	ASGLGGTGEAF
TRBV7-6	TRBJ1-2	ASSFEGGLGFT
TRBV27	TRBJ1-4	ASSYGTGERLEKLF
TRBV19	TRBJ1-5	ASSIGRGHQPQH
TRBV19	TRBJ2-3	ASSIGTGLTDTQY
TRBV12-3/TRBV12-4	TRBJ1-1	ASSLSPGHRLNTEAF
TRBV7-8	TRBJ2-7	ASSLRTYEQY
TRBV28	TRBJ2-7	ASSLVGEVLEQY
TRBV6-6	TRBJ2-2	ASSYMGDTGELF
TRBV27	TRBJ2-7	ASSFERSSYEQY
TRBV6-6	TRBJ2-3	ASSYRERGGLDTQY
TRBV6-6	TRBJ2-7	ASSQGRPYEQY
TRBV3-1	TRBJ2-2	ASSQLIPRTGNTGELF
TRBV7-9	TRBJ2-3	ASSSPLGSAQY
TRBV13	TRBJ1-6	ASSLEREGRGSYSPLH
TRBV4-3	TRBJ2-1	ASSHGLVKGTYNEQF
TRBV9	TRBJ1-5	ASSVGDRGHQPQH
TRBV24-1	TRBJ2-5	ATSAEDRGEETQY
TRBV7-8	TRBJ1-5	ASSYDVNSDQPQH
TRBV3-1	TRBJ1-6	ASSQVEGSLRSPLH
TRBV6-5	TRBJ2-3	ASSPPQTTDTQY
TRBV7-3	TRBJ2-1	ASSPLGGLNEQF
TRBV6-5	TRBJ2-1	ASSHGTGMNEQF
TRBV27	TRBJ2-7	ASSLSSGYSYEQY
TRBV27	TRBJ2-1	ASAINSRNEQF
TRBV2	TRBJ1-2	ASPGDSYT
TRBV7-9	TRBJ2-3	ASSLRTLSGTDTQY
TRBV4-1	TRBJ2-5	ASSQVAGHPQETQY
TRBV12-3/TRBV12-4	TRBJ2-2	ASNLLEAGGLAGELF
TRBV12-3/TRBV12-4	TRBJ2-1	ASILGGRGTYNEQF
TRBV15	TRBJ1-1	ATSASRKNTEAF